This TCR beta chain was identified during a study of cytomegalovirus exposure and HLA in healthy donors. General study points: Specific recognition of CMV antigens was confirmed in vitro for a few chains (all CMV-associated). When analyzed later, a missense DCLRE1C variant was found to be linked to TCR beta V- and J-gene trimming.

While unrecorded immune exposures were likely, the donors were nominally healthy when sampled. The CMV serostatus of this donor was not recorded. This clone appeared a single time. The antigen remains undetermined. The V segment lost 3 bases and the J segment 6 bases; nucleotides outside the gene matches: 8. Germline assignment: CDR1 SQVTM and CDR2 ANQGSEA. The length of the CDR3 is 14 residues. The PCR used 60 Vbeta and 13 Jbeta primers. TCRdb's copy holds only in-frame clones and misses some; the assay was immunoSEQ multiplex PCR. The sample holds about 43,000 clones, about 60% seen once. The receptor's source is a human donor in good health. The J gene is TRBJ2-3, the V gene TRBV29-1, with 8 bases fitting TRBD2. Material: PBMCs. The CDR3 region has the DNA TGCAGCGTTGACGATTCGGGGGGGAAGGATACGCAGTATTTT. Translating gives CSVDDSGGKDTQYF.